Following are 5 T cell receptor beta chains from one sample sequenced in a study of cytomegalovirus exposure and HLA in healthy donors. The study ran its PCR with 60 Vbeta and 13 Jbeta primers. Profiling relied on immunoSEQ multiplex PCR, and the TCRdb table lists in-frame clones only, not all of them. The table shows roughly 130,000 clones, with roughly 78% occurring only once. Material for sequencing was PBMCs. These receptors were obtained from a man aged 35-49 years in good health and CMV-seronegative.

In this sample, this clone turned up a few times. In DNA form, the CDR3 reads TGTGCCAGCAGTGAAGACAGGGCCTCCTACGAGCAGTACTTC. Encoded protein: CASSEDRASYEQYF. This chain connects TRBV6-1 to TRBJ2-7; possible D gene TRBD1, 6 bases. The V and J ends lost 1 base and 0 bases respectively, with 7 bases between them. Germline V CDR1 and CDR2: MNHNS, SASEGT. The CDR3 loop spans 14 amino acids.

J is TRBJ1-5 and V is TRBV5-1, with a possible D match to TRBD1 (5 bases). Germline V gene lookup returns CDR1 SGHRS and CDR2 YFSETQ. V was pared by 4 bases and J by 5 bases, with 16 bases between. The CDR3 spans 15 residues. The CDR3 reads CASSAQGATDQPQHF. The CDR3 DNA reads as TGCGCCAGCAGCGCCCAAGGGGCCACAGATCAGCCCCAGCATTTT.

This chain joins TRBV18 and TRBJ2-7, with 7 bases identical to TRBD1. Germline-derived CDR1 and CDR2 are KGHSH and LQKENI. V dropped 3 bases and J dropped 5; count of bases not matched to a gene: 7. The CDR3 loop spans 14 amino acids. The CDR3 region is CASSPQNRGHEQYF. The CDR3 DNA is TGTGCCAGCTCACCCCAAAACAGGGGCCACGAGCAGTACTTC.

The CDR3 nucleotides are TGTGCCAGCAGCCTCGGGACAGGACGAAATTCACCCCTCCACTTT. Translating gives CASSLGTGRNSPLHF. This chain uses TRBV2 with TRBJ1-6, with 8 bases lining up with TRBD1. Losses at the gene ends were 6 bases for V and 7 bases for J; bases not matched to a gene: 8. This CDR3 has 15 residues. CDR1 and CDR2 (germline): SNHLY, FYNNEI.

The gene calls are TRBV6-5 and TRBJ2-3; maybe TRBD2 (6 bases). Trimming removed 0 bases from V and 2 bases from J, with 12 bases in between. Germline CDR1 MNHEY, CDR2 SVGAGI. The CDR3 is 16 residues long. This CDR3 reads CASSYSPGGNTDTQYF. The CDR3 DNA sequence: TGTGCCAGCAGTTACTCCCCCGGGGGAAACACAGATACGCAGTATTTT.